This is a list of T cell receptor beta chains from one sample in a study of CD8 T cells in ankylosing spondylitis. One entry per CDR3 protein results from TCRdb running MiXCR on the 5' RACE reads. The sample lists about 460,000 distinct CDR3 sequences, less than 6% seen once, with roughly 3.3% in the top ten. The sample comprised blood, either unsorted or a sorted T cell fraction (not recorded which). All receptors derive from a male donor with ankylosing spondylitis. Each CDR3 is given without its conserved first and last residue.

j_call | cdr3_length | v_call | cdr3_aa
TRBJ1-4 | 11 | TRBV6-1 | ASRDHRGEKLF
TRBJ1-4 | 16 | TRBV5-1 | ASSSPRDSASTNEKLF
TRBJ2-3 | 13 | TRBV5-6 | ASSSPGRLWGTQY
TRBJ2-3 | 14 | TRBV11-2 | ASSPGASRDTDTQY
TRBJ1-1 | 11 | TRBV7-9 | ASSLAGTTEAF
TRBJ2-7 | 12 | TRBV18 | ASSPPGTIYEQY
TRBJ2-2 | 15 | TRBV7-2 | ASRLRASFANTGELF
TRBJ1-5 | 11 | TRBV9 | ASSVDVDQPQH
TRBJ2-5 | 13 | TRBV7-2 | ASSLGGMIQETQY
TRBJ1-5 | 12 | TRBV7-2 | ASSLDLTIGPQH
TRBJ2-2 | 15 | TRBV24-1 | ATSELPGKAGGGELF
TRBJ2-7 | 11 | TRBV18 | ASSPERDYEQY
TRBJ2-4 | 10 | TRBV29-1 | SAGTGANIQY
TRBJ2-1 | 13 | TRBV29-1 | SVYPGTYSYNEQF
TRBJ1-5 | 9 | TRBV28 | ASTRSGWVV
TRBJ2-5 | 13 | TRBV7-2 | ASSLESPYQETQY
TRBJ2-1 | 10 | TRBV5-1 | ASSLAEREQF
TRBJ1-2 | 10 | TRBV25-1 | ASSELGYGYT